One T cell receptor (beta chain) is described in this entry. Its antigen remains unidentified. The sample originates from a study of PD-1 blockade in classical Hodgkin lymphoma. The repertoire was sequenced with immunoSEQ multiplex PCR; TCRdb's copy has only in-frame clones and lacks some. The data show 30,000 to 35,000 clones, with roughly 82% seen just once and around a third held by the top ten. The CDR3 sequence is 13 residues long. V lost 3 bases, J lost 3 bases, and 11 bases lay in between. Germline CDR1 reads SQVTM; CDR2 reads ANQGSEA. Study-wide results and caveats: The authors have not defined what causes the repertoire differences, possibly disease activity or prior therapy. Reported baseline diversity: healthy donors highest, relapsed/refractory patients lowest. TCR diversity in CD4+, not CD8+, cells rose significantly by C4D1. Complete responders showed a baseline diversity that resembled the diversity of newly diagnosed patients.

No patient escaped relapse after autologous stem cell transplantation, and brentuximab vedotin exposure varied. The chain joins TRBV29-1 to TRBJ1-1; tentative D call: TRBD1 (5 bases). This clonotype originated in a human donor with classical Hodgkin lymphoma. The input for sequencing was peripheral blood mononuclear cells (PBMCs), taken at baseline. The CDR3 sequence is CSVEGGDYTEAFF. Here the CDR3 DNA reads TGCAGCGTTGAGGGGGGAGATTACACTGAAGCTTTCTTT.